Listed below are T cell receptor beta chains from one sample, sequenced in a study of tumor-infiltrating lymphocytes in primary liver carcinoma. TCRdb re-called the multiplex PCR reads with MiXCR, one entry per CDR3 protein. Among tens of thousands of distinct CDR3 sequences listed, almost 70% were seen once. The sequencing input was liver tumor tissue from sampling region 4. Receptors originate from a man between 35 and 55 years old with primary liver carcinoma and hepatitis B virus infection. The CDR3 runs from the conserved cysteine through the conserved F or W. The D gene is left open where the match is weak. Clone size is shown for a subset of rows, as once, few, many or a class of expanded clone.

v_call	d_call	clone_size	j_call	cdr3_aa	cdr3_nt
TRBV6-1	TRBD2	NA	TRBJ2-3	CTSSELAGEIDTQYF	TGTACCAGCAGTGAACTAGCGGGAGAGATAGATACGCAGTATTTT
TRBV10-2	NA	many	TRBJ2-5	CATKPRGETQYF	TGCGCCACCAAACCCCGCGGAGAGACCCAGTACTTC
TRBV7-9	TRBD2	many	TRBJ2-7	CASSLEVGLAGTYEQYF	TGTGCCAGCAGCTTAGAAGTAGGCCTAGCGGGCACCTACGAGCAGTACTTC
TRBV11-1	TRBD2	NA	TRBJ2-7	CASSLAVAKQYF	TGTGCCAGCAGCCTAGCGGTGGCAAAACAGTACTTC
TRBV11-2	NA	NA	TRBJ2-1	CASNFPTNEQFF	TGTGCTAGCAACTTCCCGACCAATGAGCAGTTCTTC
TRBV2	NA	NA	TRBJ2-7	CASSERVGEQYF	TGTGCCAGCAGTGAGAGGGTCGGCGAGCAGTACTTC
TRBV5-5	NA	NA	TRBJ1-1	CAISFEGSTEAFF	TGTGCCATCAGCTTCGAGGGGAGCACTGAAGCTTTCTTT
TRBV11-2	NA	NA	TRBJ2-5	CASSLTWTTQDTQYF	TGTGCCAGCAGCCTGACCTGGACGACTCAAGATACCCAGTACTTC
TRBV28	NA	NA	TRBJ2-7	CSSSSPGGKGRYEQYF	TGCTCCAGCAGTTCCCCCGGTGGGAAGGGACGGTACGAGCAGTACTTC
TRBV12-3/TRBV12-4	NA	few	TRBJ1-6	CASSSRGYNSLLHF	TGTGCCAGCAGTTCGCGGGGCTATAATTCACTCCTCCACTTT
TRBV21-1	NA	NA	TRBJ2-7	CASSKGATPKSYEQYF	TGTGCCAGCAGCAAAGGCGCCACTCCCAAGTCCTACGAGCAGTACTTC
TRBV29-1	NA	NA	TRBJ2-1	CSVEGTDYNGQFF	TGCAGCGTTGAAGGGACTGATTACAATGGGCAATTCTTC
TRBV6-5	TRBD1	NA	TRBJ2-7	CAISYYGQGGEQYF	TGTGCCATTAGTTACTATGGACAGGGGGGCGAGCAGTACTTC
TRBV6-1	NA	many	TRBJ2-6	CASSEDSSGANVLTF	TGTGCCAGCAGTGAAGACAGCTCTGGGGCCAACGTCCTGACTTTC
TRBV11-2	NA	NA	TRBJ2-7	CASSSSRNRNEQYF	TGTGCCAGCAGCTCGAGCAGGAATAGGAACGAGCAGTACTTC
TRBV29-1	NA	NA	TRBJ1-1	CSIAAGAQMNTEAFF	TGCAGCATCGCAGCAGGAGCCCAAATGAACACTGAAGCTTTCTTT
TRBV6-1	TRBD1	NA	TRBJ1-2	CASSGSDRASYGYTF	TGTGCCAGCAGTGGATCGGACAGGGCATCCTATGGCTACACCTTC
TRBV11-3	NA	NA	TRBJ1-5	CASSLVVDRQDQPRHF	TGTGCCAGCAGCTTAGTCGTAGACAGACAGGATCAGCCCCGGCATTTT
TRBV6-1	NA	many	TRBJ1-1	CASSLALPEAFF	TGTGCCAGCAGCCTCGCCCTTCCTGAAGCTTTCTTT
TRBV11-2	NA	NA	TRBJ2-5	CACSLVSGGSRQESQNF	TGTGCCTGCAGCTTAGTCAGTGGGGGCAGTCGGCAAGAGAGCCAGAACTTC
TRBV6-1	NA	NA	TRBJ1-1	CASGPSPNTEAVF	TGTGCCAGCGGACCCAGTCCTAACACTGAAGCTGTCTTT
TRBV7-9	NA	many	TRBJ2-1	CASSSRSSQGKFF	TGTGCCAGCAGCTCCCGGAGTTCCCAGGGGAAGTTCTTC
TRBV7-8	NA	NA	TRBJ2-3	CASSIDASGVSTDTQYF	TGTGCCAGCAGCATAGATGCAAGTGGAGTTAGCACAGATACGCAGTATTTC
TRBV4-1	TRBD2	NA	TRBJ2-7	CGSSQDQGLAAYEQYF	TGCGGCAGCAGCCAAGATCAGGGACTAGCGGCTTACGAACAGTACTTC
TRBV6-1	NA	NA	TRBJ2-1	CAGSPTGLSYSEQFF	TGTGCCGGCAGCCCCACCGGGCTCTCCTACAGTGAGCAGTTCTTC
TRBV29-1	NA	NA	TRBJ2-1	CSVEDSVGNEQFF	TGCAGCGTTGAAGACAGCGTGGGCAATGAGCAGTTCTTC
TRBV24-1	NA	few	TRBJ2-5	CATSRGAGETQYF	TGTGCCACCAGTCGGGGGGCAGGGGAGACCCAGTACTTC
TRBV12-3/TRBV12-4	NA	NA	TRBJ2-1	CASSPHRGNEQFF	TGTGCCAGCAGCCCTCATAGGGGGAATGAGCAATTCTTC
TRBV11-2	NA	NA	TRBJ2-3	CADSPGSPSDTQYF	TGTGCCGACAGCCCGGGCTCCCCGTCAGATACCCAGTATTTT
TRBV4-1	NA	NA	TRBJ2-3	CVSSQGVGASTDKQYF	TGCGTCAGCAGCCAAGGGGTCGGGGCTAGCACAGATAAGCAGTATTTT
TRBV11-2	TRBD2	medium-sized	TRBJ2-7	CASSLEGGGREYF	TGTGCCAGCAGCTTAGAAGGAGGCGGGAGGGAGTACTTC
TRBV19	NA	NA	TRBJ1-6	CACSKGHVSPLHF	TGTGCCTGTAGTAAGGGACACGTTTCACCCCTCCACTTT
TRBV5-1	NA	NA	TRBJ2-1	CASTSRQDSYNEQFF	TGCGCCAGCACCTCCAGACAGGACTCCTACAATGAACAGTTCTTC
TRBV28	NA	NA	TRBJ2-3	CATAARRVLTDAQYF	TGTGCCACCGCGGCAAGGCGGGTCCTCACAGATGCGCAGTATTTT
TRBV5-4	TRBD2	few	TRBJ2-7	CASSPRGEYGIHEQYF	TGTGCCAGCAGCCCCCGGGGGGAGTATGGGATCCACGAGCAGTACTTC
TRBV7-8	NA	many	TRBJ2-2	CASSLNRGTNTGELFF	TGTGCCAGCAGCTTAAACCGGGGGACGAACACCGGGGAGCTGTTTTTT
TRBV11-2	NA	NA	TRBJ2-5	CASRLGGSQETQYF	TGTGCCAGCAGGTTGGGCGGCTCTCAAGAGACCCAGTACTTC
TRBV6-5	NA	NA	TRBJ2-1	CASSYGYDYNDQFF	TGTGCCAGCAGTTACGGGTATGATTACAATGATCAGTTCTTC
TRBV4-1	NA	once	TRBJ2-2	CASSQELAAWTGELLF	TGCGCCAGTAGCCAAGAGCTGGCCGCGTGGACCGGGGAGCTGCTTTTT
TRBV5-4	NA	NA	TRBJ2-1	CASSVGYSTYNEQFF	TGTGCCAGCAGCGTCGGTTACAGCACCTACAATGAGCAGTTCTTC
TRBV6-1	TRBD2	NA	TRBJ2-3	CVSSEPASGPYSTDRQYF	TGTGTCAGCAGTGAACCAGCTAGCGGACCGTATAGCACAGATAGGCAGTATTTT
TRBV30	NA	many	TRBJ2-5	CAWSGGLETQYF	TGTGCCTGGAGTGGGGGTTTGGAGACCCAGTACTTC
TRBV2	TRBD1	NA	TRBJ2-2	CTSSGTGSSGELFF	TGTACCAGTAGTGGGACAGGGTCCTCCGGGGAGCTGTTTTTT
TRBV10-2	NA	NA	TRBJ2-7	CTSSEPTTSYEQYF	TGCACCAGCAGTGAGCCAACGACTAGCTACGAGCAGTACTTC
TRBV6-5	NA	many	TRBJ2-1	CASEGGDNEQFF	TGTGCCAGCGAGGGGGGAGACAATGAGCAGTTCTTC
TRBV7-8	NA	NA	TRBJ2-2	CASNLAAQGYTGELFF	TGTGCCAGCAACCTAGCCGCACAGGGCTACACCGGTGAGCTGTTTTTT
TRBV11-2	TRBD1	NA	TRBJ2-5	CASSTPETGEETHHF	TGTGCCAGCAGCACCCCAGAGACAGGGGAAGAGACCCACCATTTC
TRBV7-9	TRBD2	NA	TRBJ2-1	CTSSTMGLAGGPVLNEQFF	TGTACCAGCAGCACGATGGGACTAGCGGGAGGGCCGGTGTTGAATGAGCAGTTCTTC
TRBV5-6	TRBD1	many	TRBJ1-2	CASSSQGARNYGYTF	TGTGCCAGCAGCTCACAGGGGGCTAGGAACTATGGCTACACCTTC
TRBV28	NA	NA	TRBJ2-7	CVSSPTTYDQYF	TGTGTCAGCAGTCCGACGACCTACGATCAGTACTTC
TRBV5-6	NA	many	TRBJ2-3	CASSLYGVWAESTDTQYF	TGTGCCAGCAGCTTGTACGGGGTTTGGGCTGAAAGCACAGATACGCAGTATTTT
TRBV12-3/TRBV12-4	TRBD1	many	TRBJ1-2	CASSDRVKGYTF	TGTGCCAGCAGCGACAGGGTGAAAGGCTACACCTTC
TRBV2	NA	many	TRBJ1-4	CASSETFSPEKLFF	TGTGCCAGCAGTGAAACGTTTTCGCCCGAAAAACTGTTTTTT
TRBV28	NA	many	TRBJ1-1	CASSLGPQNTEAFF	TGTGCCAGCAGTTTAGGACCGCAGAACACTGAAGCTTTCTTT